This T cell receptor beta chain stems from a study of blood T cells in healthy people across ages. General study findings and limits: Roughly linearly, TCR beta diversity per million T cells fell as age increased. Total diversity from one million sequenced T cells was likely underestimated.

The use of a sample-barcoded 5' primer and a J-beta primer mix characterized a second PCR of 7 to 11 cycles. TCRdb re-called the 5' RACE reads with MiXCR, one entry per CDR3 protein. The data hold 780,000 or so distinct CDR3 sequences, with roughly three fifths observed a single time. Regarding this clonotype: Its antigen is not identified.

V was clipped by 7 bases and J by 7 bases; unmatched bases: 4. Per the germline V gene, CDR1 is SEHNR and CDR2 is FQNEAQ (reference sequence). This CDR3 spans 13 amino acids. This rearrangement joins TRBV7-9 to TRBJ2-1; 10 bases agree with TRBD2. Sequences were obtained from blood. The receptor's source is a man aged 40-50 years in good health. CDR3 nucleotide sequence: TGTGCCAGCACAGCGGGAGGGTGGAATGAGCAGTTCTTC. Translating gives CASTAGGWNEQFF.